The rows below give T cell receptor beta chains drawn from one sample of a study of PD-1 blockade in classical Hodgkin lymphoma. The table came from immunoSEQ multiplex PCR; TCRdb's copy has only in-frame clones and leaves some out. The sample carries approximately 25,000 clones, 69% recorded once. This specimen consisted of peripheral blood mononuclear cells (PBMCs), obtained at baseline. The receptors originated from a human donor with classical Hodgkin lymphoma. Both conserved end residues are trimmed from each CDR3. Clone size is not always given. Where it is, it says once, few, many or a class for expanded clones.

clone_size: .; j_call: TRBJ2-2; v_call: TRBV30; cdr3_aa: AWLGFTGELF
clone_size: .; j_call: TRBJ1-6; v_call: TRBV11-2; cdr3_aa: ASSSLQGFASPLH
clone_size: .; j_call: TRBJ1-2; v_call: TRBV30; cdr3_aa: SVRPPSVGYT
clone_size: .; j_call: TRBJ1-1; v_call: TRBV19; cdr3_aa: ASSLTVNTEAF
clone_size: .; j_call: TRBJ1-1; v_call: TRBV19; cdr3_aa: ASRQGYAEAF
clone_size: medium-sized; j_call: TRBJ1-2; v_call: TRBV19; cdr3_aa: ASSMGPDLYGYT
clone_size: .; j_call: TRBJ1-2; v_call: TRBV7-9; cdr3_aa: ASSADRRYGYT
clone_size: .; j_call: TRBJ2-5; v_call: TRBV28; cdr3_aa: ASSIRGVVLETQY
clone_size: .; j_call: TRBJ2-7; v_call: TRBV15; cdr3_aa: ATSRDLVGLGYEQY
clone_size: .; j_call: TRBJ2-3; v_call: TRBV5-1; cdr3_aa: ASSVGTDTQY
clone_size: .; j_call: TRBJ2-7; v_call: TRBV9; cdr3_aa: ASSVAPGDSYEQY
clone_size: .; j_call: TRBJ2-7; v_call: TRBV6-5; cdr3_aa: ASSSGPEQY
clone_size: few; j_call: TRBJ1-6; v_call: TRBV9; cdr3_aa: ASSVATDATLH
clone_size: .; j_call: TRBJ2-1; v_call: TRBV9; cdr3_aa: ASSTLQGVYNEQF